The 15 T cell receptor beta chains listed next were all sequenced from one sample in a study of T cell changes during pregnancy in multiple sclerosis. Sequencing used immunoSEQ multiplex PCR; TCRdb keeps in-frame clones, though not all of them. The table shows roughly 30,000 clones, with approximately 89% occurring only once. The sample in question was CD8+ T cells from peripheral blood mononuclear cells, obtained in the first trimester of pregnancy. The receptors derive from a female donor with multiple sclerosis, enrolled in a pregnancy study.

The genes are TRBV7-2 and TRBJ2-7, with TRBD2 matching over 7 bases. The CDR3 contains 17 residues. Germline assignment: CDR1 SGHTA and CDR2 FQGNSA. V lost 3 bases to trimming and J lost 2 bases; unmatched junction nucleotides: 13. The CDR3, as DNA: TGTGCCAGCAGCTTTTTGCTCGGATTAGCGGGCCCCTACGAGCAGTACTTC. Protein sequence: CASSFLLGLAGPYEQYF.

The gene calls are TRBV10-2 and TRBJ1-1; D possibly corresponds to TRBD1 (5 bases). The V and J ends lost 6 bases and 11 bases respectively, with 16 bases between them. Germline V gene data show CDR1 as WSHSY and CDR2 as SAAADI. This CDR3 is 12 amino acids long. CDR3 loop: CASRETQGVAFF. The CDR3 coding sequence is TGCGCCAGCAGGGAAACACAAGGGGTGGCTTTCTTT.

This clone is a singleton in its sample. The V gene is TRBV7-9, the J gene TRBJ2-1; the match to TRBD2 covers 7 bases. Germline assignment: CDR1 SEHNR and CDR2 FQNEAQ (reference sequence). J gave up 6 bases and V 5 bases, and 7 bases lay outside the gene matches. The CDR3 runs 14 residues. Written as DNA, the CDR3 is TGTGCCAGCAGCCAGGCGGGAGCCCTCAATGAGCAGTTCTTC. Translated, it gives CASSQAGALNEQFF.

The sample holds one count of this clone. CDR3 protein: CSARDRDNYGYTF. CDR3 nucleotides: TGCAGCGCCCGGGACAGAGACAACTATGGCTACACCTTC. This chain links TRBV29-1 with TRBJ1-2; 7 bases align to TRBD1. The CDR3 has 13 residues. J gave up 2 bases and V 7 bases, and 7 bases lay outside the gene matches. Germline V gene lookup returns CDR1 SQVTM and CDR2 ANQGSEA.

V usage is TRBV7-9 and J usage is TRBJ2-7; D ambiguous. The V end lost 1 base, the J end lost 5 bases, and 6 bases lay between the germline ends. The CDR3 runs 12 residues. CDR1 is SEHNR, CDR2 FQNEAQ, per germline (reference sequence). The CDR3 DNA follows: TGTGCCAGCAGCTTAGTCCATCACGAGCAGTACTTC. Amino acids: CASSLVHHEQYF.

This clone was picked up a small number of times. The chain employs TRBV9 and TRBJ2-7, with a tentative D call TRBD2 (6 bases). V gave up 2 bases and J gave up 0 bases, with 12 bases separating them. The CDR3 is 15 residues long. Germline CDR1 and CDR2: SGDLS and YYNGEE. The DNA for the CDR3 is TGTGCCAGCAGCGTTCATCCGGGACTCTCCTACGAGCAGTACTTC. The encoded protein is CASSVHPGLSYEQYF.

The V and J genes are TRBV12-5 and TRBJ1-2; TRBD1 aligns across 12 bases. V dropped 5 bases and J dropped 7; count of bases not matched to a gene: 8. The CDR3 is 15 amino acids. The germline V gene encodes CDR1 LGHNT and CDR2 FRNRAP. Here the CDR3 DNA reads TGTGCTAGTGGTACCGCGGGACAGGGGGCGTCTGGCTACACCTTC. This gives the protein CASGTAGQGASGYTF.

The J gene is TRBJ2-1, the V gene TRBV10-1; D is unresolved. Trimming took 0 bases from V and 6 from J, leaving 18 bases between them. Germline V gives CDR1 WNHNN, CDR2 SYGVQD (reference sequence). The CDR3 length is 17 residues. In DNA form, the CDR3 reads TGCGCCAGCAGTGAGTCCTCTCCGTTCTGGCACACCAATGAGCAGTTCTTC. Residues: CASSESSPFWHTNEQFF.

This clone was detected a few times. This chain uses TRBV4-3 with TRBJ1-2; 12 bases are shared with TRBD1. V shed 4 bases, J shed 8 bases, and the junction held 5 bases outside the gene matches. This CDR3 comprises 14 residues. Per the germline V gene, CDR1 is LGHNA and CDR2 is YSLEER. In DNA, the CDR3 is TGCGCCAGCAGCCCGGGACAGGGGGCAAACGGCTACACCTTC. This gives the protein CASSPGQGANGYTF.

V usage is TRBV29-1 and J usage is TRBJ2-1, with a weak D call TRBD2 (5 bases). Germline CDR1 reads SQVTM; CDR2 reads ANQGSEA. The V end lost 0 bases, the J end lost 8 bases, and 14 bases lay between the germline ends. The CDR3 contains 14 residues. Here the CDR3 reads CSVEDLGDRDEQFF. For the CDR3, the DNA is TGCAGCGTTGAAGATCTCGGGGATAGGGATGAGCAGTTCTTC.

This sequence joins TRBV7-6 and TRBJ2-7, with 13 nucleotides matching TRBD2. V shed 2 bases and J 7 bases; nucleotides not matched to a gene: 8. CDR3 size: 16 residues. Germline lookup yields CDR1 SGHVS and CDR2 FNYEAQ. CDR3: CASSLHGGLAGLEQYF. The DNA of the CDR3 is TGTGCCAGCAGCTTACACGGGGGACTAGCGGGGCTTGAGCAGTACTTC.

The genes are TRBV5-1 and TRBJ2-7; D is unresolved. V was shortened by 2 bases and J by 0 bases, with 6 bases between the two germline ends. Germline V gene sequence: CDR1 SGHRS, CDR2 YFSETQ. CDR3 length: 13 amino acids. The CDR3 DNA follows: TGCGCCAGCAGCTTTTTCATCTCCTACGAGCAGTACTTC. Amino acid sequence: CASSFFISYEQYF. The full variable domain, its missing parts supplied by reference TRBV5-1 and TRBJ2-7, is KAGVTQTPRYLIKTRGQQVTLSCSPISGHRSVSWYQQTPGQGLQFLFEYFSETQRNKGNFPGRFSGRQFSNSRSEMNVSTLELGDSALYLCASSFFISYEQYFGPGTRLTVT.

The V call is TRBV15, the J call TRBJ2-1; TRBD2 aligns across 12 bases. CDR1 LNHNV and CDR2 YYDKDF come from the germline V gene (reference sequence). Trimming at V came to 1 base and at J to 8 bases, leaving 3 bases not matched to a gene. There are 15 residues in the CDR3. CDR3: CATSRGTSGTDEQFF. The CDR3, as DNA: TGTGCCACCAGCAGAGGGACTAGCGGGACGGATGAGCAGTTCTTC.

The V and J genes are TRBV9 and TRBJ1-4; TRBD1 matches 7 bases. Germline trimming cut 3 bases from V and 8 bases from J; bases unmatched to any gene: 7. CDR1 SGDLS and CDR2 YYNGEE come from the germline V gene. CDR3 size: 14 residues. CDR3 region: CASSAGGTAEKLFF. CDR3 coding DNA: TGTGCCAGCAGCGCGGGTGGGACAGCCGAAAAACTGTTTTTT.

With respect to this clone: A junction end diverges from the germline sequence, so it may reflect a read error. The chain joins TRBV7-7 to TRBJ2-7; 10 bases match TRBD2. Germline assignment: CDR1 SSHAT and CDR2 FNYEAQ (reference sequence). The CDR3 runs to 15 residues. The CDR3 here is CASSQELAGVEEQYF. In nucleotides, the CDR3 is TGTGCTAGCAGCCAGGAGCTAGCGGGAGTTGAAGAGCAGTACTTC.